Listed below are T cell receptor beta chains from one sample, sequenced in a study of blood T cell repertoires in COVID-19. Sequenced by immunoSEQ multiplex PCR; TCRdb stores in-frame clones only, minus some. Of some 320,000 clones in the sample, 70% to 90% were seen once. The sequenced sample was peripheral blood. These receptors came from a human donor in a cohort sampled during active COVID-19. Both conserved end residues are part of each CDR3. The order of the fields is V gene, D gene, J gene, CDR3 length, clone size, CDR3 DNA, CDR3 protein. A D gene is named only where the DNA matches it firmly. Clone size is not always given. Where it is, it says once, few, many or a class for expanded clones.

V: TRBV7-3
D: TRBD2
J: TRBJ2-3
length: 16
size: -
DNA: TGTGCCAGCAGCGCCCACCCTAGCGGGACAACCGATACGCAGTATTTT
CDR3: CASSAHPSGTTDTQYF

V: TRBV10-3
D: TRBD1
J: TRBJ1-2
length: 16
size: -
DNA: TGTGCCACTCGGGACAGGGGACCCCCACCCCAGGGTGGCTACACCTTC
CDR3: CATRDRGPPPQGGYTF

V: TRBV5-1
D: -
J: TRBJ1-5
length: 21
size: few
DNA: TGCGCCAGCAGCCTAGGGCCAACCATCAGGGACGGAGGGGTAAGCAATCAGCCCCAGCATTTT
CDR3: CASSLGPTIRDGGVSNQPQHF

V: TRBV9
D: TRBD1
J: TRBJ2-7
length: 16
size: -
DNA: TGTGCCAGCAGCGTAGGGAACAACAGGGGATCCTACGAGCAGTACTTC
CDR3: CASSVGNNRGSYEQYF

V: TRBV24-1
D: -
J: TRBJ2-7
length: 15
size: -
DNA: TGTGCCACCGGGGGAGGAGGCGGGGAGACTGAAGAGCAGTACTTC
CDR3: CATGGGGGETEEQYF

V: TRBV28
D: TRBD1
J: TRBJ2-7
length: 16
size: -
DNA: TGTGCCAGCAGTTGGCCTCTCCGGACAGGGGGCTACGAGCAGTACTTC
CDR3: CASSWPLRTGGYEQYF

V: TRBV19
D: -
J: TRBJ1-1
length: 18
size: -
DNA: TGTGCCAGTAGTAATTGGAAATGGGGGGGGGTTTCGGCCACTGAAGCTTTCTTT
CDR3: CASSNWKWGGVSATEAFF

V: TRBV19
D: TRBD1
J: TRBJ1-1
length: 16
size: -
DNA: TGTGCCAGTAGGACAGGGGGCGCCGGGATGAACACTGAAGCTTTCTTT
CDR3: CASRTGGAGMNTEAFF

V: TRBV6-6
D: -
J: TRBJ1-1
length: 15
size: -
DNA: TGTGCCAGCAGTTACACAGGCCGACTGAACACTGAAGCTTTCTTT
CDR3: CASSYTGRLNTEAFF

V: TRBV18
D: -
J: TRBJ1-2
length: 13
size: -
DNA: TGTGCCAGCTCGCGGGACCGAGAATATGGCTACACCTTC
CDR3: CASSRDREYGYTF

V: TRBV30
D: -
J: TRBJ2-7
length: 12
size: -
DNA: TGTGCCTGGTCTAAGATCACAGACGAGCAGTACTTC
CDR3: CAWSKITDEQYF

V: TRBV21-1
D: -
J: TRBJ2-3
length: 19
size: once
DNA: TGTGCCAGGACCGCCGGGCCTAGCTTTCCTCTTCTCGGGCGAGAGGTTAGGTATTTT
CDR3: CARTAGPSFPLLGREVRYF

V: TRBV19
D: TRBD1
J: TRBJ1-1
length: 15
size: -
DNA: TGTGCCAGTAGTAGAGGACAGGGGGCTATAACTGAAGCTTTCTTT
CDR3: CASSRGQGAITEAFF

V: TRBV3-1/TRBV3-2
D: -
J: TRBJ1-2
length: 12
size: -
DNA: TGTGCCAGCAGCCAAGCAGGGGATGGCTACACCTTC
CDR3: CASSQAGDGYTF

V: TRBV6-5
D: TRBD1
J: TRBJ1-4
length: 15
size: -
DNA: TGTGCCAGCACCTCCTTAGGACAGGACAATGAAAAACTGTTTTTT
CDR3: CASTSLGQDNEKLFF